One sample yielded the 11 T cell receptor beta chains listed below, sequenced in a study of T cell repertoires in ileal Crohn's disease (dated by TCRdb to between 2018 and 2021). Library construction relied on the immunoSEQ multiplex PCR assay. TCRdb obtained this table from immuneACCESS and retained in-frame rearrangements with V and J assigned. These tables miss some clones; where compared with another copy, unresolved V genes account for less than half of the shortfall, and the remainder is unexplained. The sample profile shows almost 5,500 clones; around 86% of them were found once. The top ten hold 11% to 15% of the sample. The sequenced sample was ileal tissue. These receptors originate from an adult with Crohn's disease.

The chain is built from TRBV2 and TRBJ2-1; D might be TRBD1 (5 bases). V was trimmed by 3 bases and J by 8 bases, leaving 11 bases between them. This CDR3 has 13 amino acids. Germline V gene sequence: CDR1 SNHLY, CDR2 FYNNEI. CDR3 protein: CASSETAAYEQFF. The CDR3 coding sequence is TGTGCCAGCAGTGAGACAGCCGCGTATGAGCAGTTCTTC.

This clone was recorded only once. The chain has TRBV14 and TRBJ2-3, with no clear D. Germline V gene sequence: CDR1 SGHDN, CDR2 FVKESK. The ends were cut back, 4 bases at V and 5 bases at J, with 16 bases in the middle. The CDR3 contains 15 residues. For the CDR3, the DNA is TGTGCCAGCAGCCCAATACAGTCCCCCGGAGATACGCAGTATTTT. This translates into CASSPIQSPGDTQYF.

This clone showed up just once. The chain has TRBV4-2 and TRBJ2-1; TRBD2 aligns across 14 bases. CDR3 length: 20 amino acids. CDR1 is LGHNA and CDR2 is YNFKEQ in the germline V gene. The trim removed 4 bases at V and 4 bases at J, leaving 15 bases unmatched. The CDR3 sequence: CASSRRLAGGRGGIYNEQFF. The CDR3 nucleotides are TGTGCCAGCAGCCGCAGACTAGCGGGAGGGCGGGGAGGGATATACAATGAGCAGTTCTTC.

The V gene is TRBV2, the J gene TRBJ1-1, with unresolved D. V lost 8 bases and J 4 bases, leaving 11 bases between the germline ends. CDR1 SNHLY and CDR2 FYNNEI come from the germline V gene. This CDR3 contains 12 residues. CDR3 sequence (DNA): TGTGCCAGCCTCAGGAAGACCACTGAAGCTTTCTTT. Its protein product is CASLRKTTEAFF.

The chain uses TRBV18 and TRBJ2-7; 10 positions match TRBD1. This CDR3 contains 15 residues. Trimming took 3 bases from V and 6 from J; bases not matched to a gene: 8. Germline assignment: CDR1 KGHSH and CDR2 LQKENI. The chain's CDR3 is CASSPGTGVDREQYF. CDR3 coding DNA: TGTGCCAGCTCACCGGGGACAGGGGTTGATCGCGAGCAGTACTTC.

The chain joins TRBV7-9 to TRBJ1-1; D uncertain. In germline, CDR1 is SEHNR, CDR2 FQNEAQ (reference sequence). V gave up 2 bases and J gave up 0 bases, with 13 bases separating them. There are 16 residues in the CDR3. The CDR3 loop is CASSLLPAGLNTEAFF. The CDR3 DNA reads as TGTGCCAGCAGCTTACTGCCCGCAGGTTTGAACACTGAAGCTTTCTTT.

The chain joins TRBV19 to TRBJ1-1, with D possibly TRBD1 on 6 matching bases. Trimming cost V 3 bases and J 4 bases, with 18 bases left between them. The germline CDR1 and CDR2 sequences are LNHDA and SQIVND (reference sequence). The CDR3 consists of 16 residues. The CDR3 region has the DNA TGTGCCAGTAGTATCCCCAATAGACAGGAGGGCACTGAAGCTTTCTTT. As protein: CASSIPNRQEGTEAFF.

V is TRBV5-6 and J is TRBJ2-7; no clear D gene. The CDR3 extends over 13 amino acids. The ends were cut back, 6 bases at V and 4 bases at J, with 14 bases in the middle. Germline loops: CDR1 SGHDT, CDR2 YYEEEE. This CDR3 reads CASNTPGRYEQYF. CDR3 bases: TGTGCCAGCAACACTCCCGGGCGGTACGAGCAGTACTTC.

The genes are TRBV29-1 and TRBJ2-2; TRBD2 is a possible D gene (7 bases). This CDR3 is built from 15 residues. Germline lookup yields CDR1 SQVTM and CDR2 ANQGSEA. Trimming pared 5 bases from V and 3 bases from J, leaving 16 bases between. CDR3 loop: CSVTSRGGDTGELFF. The CDR3 DNA follows: TGCAGCGTTACGAGCAGGGGAGGGGACACCGGGGAGCTGTTTTTT.

This clone was detected only a few times. CDR3 loop: CATSREKQAYQPQHF. DNA for the CDR3: TGTGCCACCAGCAGAGAGAAACAGGCGTATCAGCCCCAGCATTTT. V usage is TRBV15 and J usage is TRBJ1-5; maybe TRBD1 (5 bases). CDR1 and CDR2 from the germline V gene are LNHNV and YYDKDF (reference sequence). Trimming took 0 bases from V and 5 from J, leaving 11 bases between them. The length of the CDR3 is 15 residues.

The chain couples TRBV10-2 to TRBJ1-5; weak D call: TRBD1 (5 bases). This CDR3 has 18 amino acids. V was clipped by 2 bases and J by 0 bases, with 17 bases between them. Germline-derived CDR1 and CDR2 are WSHSY and SAAADI. DNA of the CDR3: TGCGCCAGCAGTGAGAAGGCAGGGTTTTCGGGTAGCAATCAGCCCCAGCATTTT. Amino acids: CASSEKAGFSGSNQPQHF.